Below are 12 T cell receptor beta chains sequenced from a single sample in a study of patients and donors after allogeneic stem cell transplantation (dated by TCRdb to the early 2020s). Library prep was done by RT-PCR. For sequencing, a NextSeq 550 was employed. Using fastp trimming at Q25 and MiXCR clonotype assembly, TCRdb reanalyzed the public sequencing data and kept in-frame beta chains. Rows merge per CDR3 protein into single entries with the most common DNA and genes. Within this sample are about 960,000 distinct CDR3 sequences, with roughly 18% of them counted one time only. The biggest ten clones account for roughly 6% of the sample. Sequencing was performed on blood, either unsorted or a sorted T cell fraction (not recorded which). These receptors originate from a human donor who was either an allogeneic HSCT recipient or a stem cell or donor lymphocyte infusion donor (not recorded which). It is not recorded whose cells these are; they may come from a transplant donor.

This rearrangement joins TRBV6-1 to TRBJ2-1; 10 bases match TRBD2. V was clipped by 2 bases and J by 2 bases; unmatched bases: 3. CDR1 and CDR2 from the germline V gene are MNHNS and SASEGT. This CDR3 has 16 residues. The CDR3 region has the DNA TGTGCCAGCAGTGAATTCGGGACTAGCGCCTACAATGAGCAGTTCTTC. Its protein is CASSEFGTSAYNEQFF.

The rearrangement joins TRBV28 to TRBJ2-5; D may be TRBD2 (6 bases). V lost 6 bases and J lost 3, with 17 bases in between. CDR1 MDHEN and CDR2 SYDVKM come from the germline V gene. CDR3 length equals 15 residues. Written as DNA, the CDR3 is TGTGCCAGCAGCCCCGGGAAACTAGCTAAAGAGACCCAGTACTTC. Translating gives CASSPGKLAKETQYF.

Only a few counts were recorded for this clonotype. The chain is built from TRBV7-9 and TRBJ1-1; no reliable D call. CDR1 is SEHNR, CDR2 FQNEAQ, per germline (reference sequence). This CDR3 contains 15 residues. The germline V and J ends were trimmed by 4 bases and 11 bases, with 23 bases remaining between them. CDR3 amino acids: CASSSHPAGLIMAFF. CDR3 bases: TGTGCCAGCAGCTCACACCCAGCGGGATTGATTATGGCTTTCTTT.

At least ten counts were recorded for this clonotype. The chain combines TRBV12-3 or TRBV12-4 with TRBJ2-5; a weak D match, TRBD1 (5 bases). Deletions cut 6 bases from V and 2 bases from J, with 10 bases between. CDR3 length equals 13 residues. CDR3 protein: CASRGQGQETQYF. Here the CDR3 DNA reads TGTGCCAGCAGAGGACAAGGGCAAGAGACCCAGTACTTC.

This clonotype was picked up a small number of times. V is TRBV9 and J is TRBJ1-3, with a tentative D call TRBD1 (5 bases). The V gene lost 0 bases and the J gene lost 1 base, with 14 bases spanning the gap. The CDR3 contains 17 residues. Germline CDR1 is SGDLS and CDR2 is YYNGEE. CDR3 residues: CASSVGPGQNSGNTIYF. In DNA, the CDR3 is TGTGCCAGCAGCGTAGGTCCGGGGCAGAATTCTGGAAACACCATATATTTT.

A few counts support this clonotype. The chain uses TRBV5-1 and TRBJ2-3; D could derive from TRBD1 or TRBD2 (6 bases each). V gave up 0 bases and J gave up 6 bases, with 11 bases separating them. The length of the CDR3 is 14 residues. Germline V gene lookup returns CDR1 SGHRS and CDR2 YFSETQ. The CDR3, as DNA: TGCGCCAGCAGCTTGGGACAGGAGGGGGATACGCAGTATTTT. Its protein is CASSLGQEGDTQYF. The whole variable domain, remainder taken from reference TRBV5-1 and TRBJ2-3, is KAGVTQTPRYLIKTRGQQVTLSCSPISGHRSVSWYQQTPGQGLQFLFEYFSETQRNKGNFPGRFSGRQFSNSRSEMNVSTLELGDSALYLCASSLGQEGDTQYFGPGTRLTVL.

This clonotype was seen only a few times. The genes are TRBV20-1 and TRBJ1-2; perhaps TRBD1 as D (5 bases). The CDR3 is 13 residues long. V lost 4 bases, J lost 4 bases, and 13 bases lay in between. Germline CDR1 DFQATT, CDR2 SNEGSKA (reference sequence). CDR3 loop: CSAIREGLYGYTF. Written as DNA, the CDR3 is TGCAGTGCTATCCGGGAGGGGCTCTATGGCTACACCTTC.

This clonotype was detected a few times. The chain recombines TRBV28 with TRBJ2-7, with a weak D call TRBD2 (5 bases). This CDR3 region has 16 residues. V lost 3 bases and J lost 5, with 20 bases in between. Germline V lookup: CDR1 MDHEN, CDR2 SYDVKM. The CDR3 sequence: CASSFPPGGYENEQYF. DNA of the CDR3: TGTGCCAGCAGTTTCCCCCCGGGCGGGTACGAGAACGAGCAGTACTTC.

This clonotype occurred a few times. The chain is built from TRBV7-9 and TRBJ1-2, with a tentative D call TRBD1 (5 bases). The CDR3 extends over 12 amino acids. V lost 8 bases, J lost 4 bases, and 11 bases lay in between. The germline CDR1 and CDR2 sequences are SEHNR and FQNEAQ (reference sequence). The CDR3 spells CASGGRAYGYTF. In DNA form, the CDR3 reads TGTGCCAGCGGAGGCAGGGCCTATGGCTACACCTTC. Together with reference TRBV7-9 and TRBJ1-2, the CDR3 gives the full variable domain: DTGVSQNPRHKITKRGQNVTFRCDPISEHNRLYWYRQTLGQGPEFLTYFQNEAQLEKSRLLSDRFSAERPKGSFSTLEIQRTEQGDSAMYLCASGGRAYGYTFGSGTRLTVV.

This clonotype appeared a few times. The chain carries TRBV25-1 and TRBJ2-1, with TRBD2 identical over 7 bases. The germline V gene encodes CDR1 MGHDK and CDR2 SYGVNS. The length of the CDR3 is 17 residues. Trimming removed 3 bases from V and 4 bases from J; junction bases left unmatched: 12. Written as DNA, the CDR3 is TGTGCCAGCAGTGATCCCCTCGCTAGCGGCGCATACAATGAGCAGTTCTTC. Amino acids: CASSDPLASGAYNEQFF.

V usage is TRBV20-1 and J usage is TRBJ1-5, with a weak D call TRBD1 (5 bases). This CDR3 comprises 17 residues. Germline CDR1 reads DFQATT; CDR2 reads SNEGSKA (reference sequence). Trimming removed 0 bases at V and 2 bases at J, with 17 bases between. The CDR3 nucleotides read TGCAGTGCTAGAGACGTACTCGGGGGTGGCGGCAATCAGCCCCAGCATTTT. It translates to CSARDVLGGGGNQPQHF.

The chain combines TRBV5-1 with TRBJ1-2; D might be TRBD1 (6 bases). CDR3 length: 15 residues. Germline lookup yields CDR1 SGHRS and CDR2 YFSETQ. The V and J ends lost 4 bases and 2 bases respectively, with 15 bases between them. The CDR3 loop is CASSTGQLVNYGYTF. CDR3 DNA: TGCGCCAGCAGCACTGGACAGCTAGTCAACTATGGCTACACCTTC.